The 26 T cell receptor beta chains below were found in one sample sequenced in a study of molecular identifiers for immune sequencing clone quantification. TCRdb re-analysed the PCR reads in MiXCR, keeping a single row per CDR3 protein. This sample has 490,000 or so distinct CDR3 sequences, with about 25% found just once. Sequences were obtained from naive CD8+ T cells from blood, with Jurkat cell RNA spiked in. As to subset: FACS-sorted CD8+CD4-CCR7+CD45RA+ naive T cells. These receptors came from a human donor in good health. Some libraries in this study had Jurkat cell RNA spiked in.

In its sample, this clonotype was seen many times. This chain joins TRBV7-2 and TRBJ2-5; 7 bases map to TRBD2. J was trimmed by 5 bases and V by 1 base; bases with no gene match: 4. This CDR3 has 14 amino acids. Germline assignment: CDR1 SGHTA and CDR2 FQGNSA. The CDR3 sequence is CASSLGAGEETQYF. Here the CDR3 DNA reads TGTGCCAGCAGCTTAGGGGCGGGGGAGGAGACCCAGTACTTC.

This clonotype was counted many times. The chain carries TRBV7-9 and TRBJ2-5, with D uncertain. Trimming left V 5 bases short and J 7 bases short, with 11 bases between. Germline V CDR1 and CDR2: SEHNR, FQNEAQ (reference sequence). CDR3 size: 12 residues. The CDR3 DNA reads TGTGCCAGCAGCCCCCCCGGGTTGACCCAGTACTTC. It yields the protein CASSPPGLTQYF.

As to this clonotype: Compared with germline, one end of the junction differs, possibly owing to a read error. V usage is TRBV6-2 or TRBV6-3 and J usage is TRBJ2-1; D is unresolved. The CDR3 has 11 amino acids. CDR1 is MNHEY and CDR2 is SVGEGT in the germline V gene. The CDR3 nucleotides read TGTGCCAGCAGTCCCGGTACTGAGCAGCTCTTC. Its protein is CASSPGTEQLF.

Many counts were recorded for this clonotype. The genes are TRBV7-9 and TRBJ2-7, with D perhaps TRBD1 or TRBD2 (5 bases each). With 5 bases removed from V and 3 bases from J, the gap between germline ends came to 23 bases. This CDR3 region has 17 residues. Looked up from germline, CDR1 is SEHNR and CDR2 is FQNEAQ (reference sequence). The CDR3: CASSPADAGTDFYEQYF. DNA of the CDR3: TGTGCCAGCAGCCCCGCGGACGCAGGGACGGATTTCTACGAGCAGTACTTC.

To note about this clonotype: A single base separates this from a much larger clone, so it may be a read error. CDR3 sequence (DNA): TGTGCCAGCAGCTTAGCGTTGGGCAGCCATCAGACCCAGCATTTT. As protein: CASSLALGSHQTQHF. The gene calls are TRBV7-6 and TRBJ1-5, with D unresolved. Germline lookup yields CDR1 SGHVS and CDR2 FNYEAQ. The CDR3 runs 15 residues.

This clonotype was recorded only once. One end of the junction fails to match germline, which may point to a read error. V gene TRBV4-3 combines with J gene TRBJ1-1; D is uncertain. Germline-derived CDR1 and CDR2 are LGHNA and YSLEER. CDR3 length: 17 amino acids. This chain's CDR3 is CASSQDPGGSMNTKAFF. CDR3 bases: TGCGCCAGCAGCCAAGATCCAGGAGGGTCCATGAACACTAAAGCTTTCTTT.

This clonotype has only a few counts. This sequence joins TRBV9 and TRBJ2-6; TRBD1 aligns across 9 bases. This CDR3 spans 18 amino acids. Germline V gene sequence: CDR1 SGDLS, CDR2 YYNGEE. V dropped 3 bases and J dropped 0; count of bases not matched to a gene: 7. CDR3 in amino acids: CASSDTGGSHSGANVLTF. DNA of the CDR3: TGTGCCAGCAGCGACACAGGGGGCTCCCACTCTGGGGCCAACGTCCTGACTTTC.

The chain employs TRBV6-6 and TRBJ1-6; 10 nucleotides line up with TRBD1. CDR1 and CDR2 (germline): MNHNY, SVGAGI (reference sequence). The CDR3 covers 15 residues. The V gene end was trimmed by 2 bases and the J gene end by 8 bases; junction bases not matched to a gene: 3. The CDR3: CASSYRTGGDSPLHF. DNA of the CDR3: TGTGCCAGCAGTTACCGGACAGGGGGGGATTCACCCCTCCACTTT.

The rearrangement joins TRBV18 to TRBJ2-3, with no clear D. This CDR3 has 14 residues. Germline loops: CDR1 KGHSH, CDR2 LQKENI. With 2 bases removed from V and 1 base from J, the gap between germline ends came to 7 bases. CDR3 bases: TGTGCCAGCTCACCAGGGTACCGCACAGATACGCAGTATTTT. The encoded protein is CASSPGYRTDTQYF.

Comments on this clonotype: Given a much more abundant clone one base away, this may be a read error. The V gene is TRBV24-1, the J gene TRBJ1-5; D is undetermined. V gave up 6 bases and J gave up 0 bases, with 14 bases separating them. Germline assignment: CDR1 KGHDR and CDR2 SFDVKD. The CDR3 totals 16 residues. The CDR3 sequence: CATSSPGPYSNQPQHF. In nucleotides, the CDR3 is TGTGCCACCAGTTCGCCAGGACCGTATAGCAATCAGCCCCAGCATTTT.

To note about this clonotype: A single base separates this from a much larger clone, so it may be a read error. The CDR3 carries no conserved terminal phenylalanine or tryptophan, so it likely arises from a read error. The chain carries TRBV5-3 and TRBJ2-7; D is ambiguous. TRBV5-3 counts as an open reading frame of uncertain function. This CDR3 is built from 13 residues. CDR3 coding DNA: TGTGCCAGCAGCTTGAGACTCGTCTACGAGCAGTACCTC. Protein: CASSLRLVYEQYL.

V gene TRBV24-1 combines with J gene TRBJ1-5; no definite D call. CDR3 size: 13 residues. Trimming cost V 4 bases and J 4 bases, with 7 bases left between them. The germline V gene encodes CDR1 KGHDR and CDR2 SFDVKD. DNA of the CDR3: TGTGCCACCAGTGAGTCAGATAATCAGCCCCAGCATTTT. It is translated as CATSESDNQPQHF.

This clonotype was recorded a few times. The CDR3: CASSIDRGSSYEQYF. CDR3 bases: TGTGCCAGTAGTATCGACAGGGGAAGCTCCTACGAGCAGTACTTC. The chain employs TRBV19 and TRBJ2-7; 8 bases are a match to TRBD1. CDR1 and CDR2 from the germline V gene are LNHDA and SQIVND (reference sequence). Trimming cost V 3 bases and J 0 bases; bases outside gene matches: 4. This CDR3 spans 15 amino acids.

This sequence joins TRBV12-3 or TRBV12-4 and TRBJ1-5; unclear D gene. The CDR3 covers 12 residues. Trimming removed 6 bases at V and 6 bases at J, with 9 bases between. CDR3 in DNA: TGTGCCAGCAGGACGCTGGGTCAGCCCCAGCATTTT. Translating it yields CASRTLGQPQHF.

V usage is TRBV4-1 and J usage is TRBJ2-7, with TRBD2 matching over 9 bases. Germline CDR1 reads MGHRA; CDR2 reads YSYEKL. CDR3 length: 14 amino acids. Losses at the gene ends were 1 base for V and 4 bases for J; bases not matched to a gene: 2. CDR3 in amino acids: CASSQGTSVYEQYF. The CDR3 nucleotides read TGCGCCAGCAGCCAAGGGACTAGCGTATACGAGCAGTACTTC.

As concerns this clonotype: This is likely a read error, given that the CDR3 carries no conserved phenylalanine or tryptophan at its end. The chain joins TRBV23-1 to TRBJ2-5, with TRBD1 matching over 8 bases. TRBV23-1 is an ORF; its function is uncertain. The CDR3 extends over 18 amino acids. The V segment lost 1 base and the J segment 4 bases; nucleotides outside the gene matches: 14. The CDR3 here is CASSQWFPGQGRRETQYS. In DNA form, the CDR3 reads TGCGCCAGCAGTCAATGGTTTCCAGGACAGGGTCGTCGAGAGACCCAGTACTCC.

This clonotype was observed a handful of times. The gene calls are TRBV24-1 and TRBJ2-3, with unresolved D. The V end was cut by 12 bases, the J end by 0 bases, with 12 bases between. Germline V gene lookup returns CDR1 KGHDR and CDR2 SFDVKD. The CDR3 consists of 13 residues. CDR3 sequence: CASRASSTDTQYF. CDR3 in DNA: TGTGCCTCCCGAGCGTCGAGCACAGATACGCAGTATTTT.

The chain employs TRBV4-3 and TRBJ1-1; TRBD1 might be the D (6 bases). The germline V gene has CDR1 LGHNA and CDR2 YSLEER. Trimming removed 0 bases from V and 3 bases from J, with 26 bases in between. The CDR3 has 20 residues. For the CDR3, the DNA is TGCGCCAGCAGCCAAGATCACCTACGGTCAGGGGCGTATCCTTACACTGAAGCTTTCTTT. This sequence encodes CASSQDHLRSGAYPYTEAFF.

This clonotype was recorded a few times. The chain employs TRBV27 and TRBJ2-5; D remains unclear. V lost 5 bases to trimming and J lost 2 bases, with 18 bases between them. This CDR3 has 16 amino acids. Germline CDR1 reads MNHEY; CDR2 reads SMNVEV (reference sequence). The CDR3 sequence: CASSPTALQVQETQYF. The DNA for the CDR3 is TGTGCCAGCAGTCCCACCGCCCTTCAGGTTCAAGAGACCCAGTACTTC.

CDR3 sequence: CSASLVGGGPDTQYF. The CDR3 DNA reads as TGCAGTGCTAGTCTGGTGGGAGGGGGCCCAGATACGCAGTATTTT. V is TRBV20-1 and J is TRBJ2-3; D possibly matches TRBD1 or TRBD2 (7 bases each). Trimming shortened V by 3 bases and J by 4 bases, and 17 bases separated the two germline ends. The CDR3 has 15 amino acids. Germline CDR1 and CDR2: DFQATT and SNEGSKA (reference sequence).

The J gene is TRBJ2-7, the V gene TRBV3-1; a possible D gene is TRBD2 (6 bases). CDR1 is LGHDT and CDR2 is YNNKEL in the germline V gene (reference sequence). The length of the CDR3 is 17 residues. V lost 1 base to trimming and J lost 0 bases, with 16 bases between them. The CDR3 DNA reads TGTGCCAGCAGCCAAGGGTTCGTAGCGGTGAGCTCCTACGAGCAGTACTTC. Residues: CASSQGFVAVSSYEQYF.

This clonotype appeared a single time. One end of the junction varies from germline; a read error may be responsible. This chain connects TRBV6-1 to TRBJ2-7; D is perhaps TRBD2 (5 bases). This CDR3 region has 12 residues. Germline CDR1 is MNHNS and CDR2 is SASEGT. The chain's CDR3 is CASGDGGCERYF. The CDR3 DNA follows: TGTGCCAGCGGTGACGGAGGCTGCGAGCGGTACTTC.

V and J are TRBV19 and TRBJ2-2; D not resolved. V dropped 1 base and J dropped 6 bases, with 6 bases sitting between them. Per the germline V gene, CDR1 is LNHDA and CDR2 is SQIVND (reference sequence). The CDR3 is made up of 13 amino acids. The CDR3 spells CASSIGDPGELFF. DNA for the CDR3: TGTGCCAGTAGTATAGGGGATCCCGGGGAGCTGTTTTTT.

A word on this clonotype: A much larger clone lies one base from this, so it may be a read error. The conserved final phenylalanine or tryptophan is absent from the CDR3, which likely points to a read error. The chain has TRBV29-1 and TRBJ2-2, with D unresolved. CDR3 length: 12 amino acids. From germline, CDR1 is SQVTM and CDR2 ANQGSEA. The ends were cut back, 8 bases at V and 7 bases at J, with 14 bases in the middle. CDR3 in amino acids: CSTRLGGGELFS. The CDR3 nucleotides are TGCAGCACCCGGCTGGGTGGCGGGGAGCTGTTTTCT.

The V and J genes are TRBV6-2 or TRBV6-3 and TRBJ2-7, with 13 bases aligning to TRBD2. Germline V gives CDR1 MNHEY, CDR2 SVGEGT. There are 16 residues in the CDR3. J gave up 2 bases and V 6 bases, and 7 bases lay outside the gene matches. This chain's CDR3 is CASSPGLAGETYEQYF. In DNA, the CDR3 is TGTGCCAGCAGCCCCGGACTAGCGGGGGAGACCTACGAGCAGTACTTC.

This clonotype was seen at least ten times. J is TRBJ1-5 and V is TRBV6-2 or TRBV6-3; D unresolved. Looked up from germline, CDR1 is MNHEY and CDR2 is SVGEGT. The V end was cut by 2 bases, the J end by 9 bases, with 14 bases between. This CDR3 contains 14 residues. The CDR3 sequence is CASSYGGSLRPQHF. The CDR3 DNA reads TGTGCCAGCAGTTACGGTGGGTCTTTGAGGCCCCAGCATTTT.